This T cell receptor (beta chain) was recovered during a study of blood T cell repertoires in COVID-19. Here immunoSEQ multiplex PCR was the method, and the copy in TCRdb shows in-frame clones only, minus some. The data show about 150,000 clones, more than 80% seen once. Germline assignment: CDR1 SNHLY and CDR2 FYNNEI. V was pared by 5 bases and J by 3 bases, with 20 bases between. The length of the CDR3 is 16 residues. This TCR came from a woman aged 40 to 50 with acute or convalescent COVID-19. The material sequenced was peripheral blood. The chain joins TRBV2 to TRBJ2-7; maybe TRBD1 (6 bases). The CDR3 nucleotides are TGTGCCAGCAGTCTATCCGGGACACCGATTATCTACGAGCAGTACTTC. Protein: CASSLSGTPIIYEQYF.